These 10 T cell receptor beta chains share one sample of origin, sequenced in a study of blood T cell repertoires in COVID-19. The protocol was immunoSEQ multiplex PCR, while the TCRdb copy is restricted to in-frame clones and leaves out a portion. The data show 350,000 to 400,000 clones, 85% to 90% seen once. The material sequenced was PBMCs or T cells enriched from blood (not recorded which). The receptor source for this set is a man younger than 35 who had recovered from COVID-19.

This chain joins TRBV2 and TRBJ1-3; D possibly corresponds to TRBD1 (6 bases). Germline V CDR1 and CDR2: SNHLY, FYNNEI. Between the trimmed V and J ends, which lost 8 bases and 0 bases, there was a span of 11 bases. The CDR3 length is 14 residues. CDR3 coding DNA: TGTGCCAGCGACAGGACGAACTCTGGAAACACCATATATTTT. Translating it yields CASDRTNSGNTIYF.

This rearrangement joins TRBV6-6 to TRBJ2-3; tentatively, D is TRBD1 (6 bases). This CDR3 has 13 residues. Trimming pared 5 bases from V and 5 bases from J, leaving 11 bases between. Germline CDR1 reads MNHNY; CDR2 reads SVGAGI (reference sequence). CDR3 in amino acids: CASSIGGEDTQYF. For the CDR3, the DNA is TGTGCCAGCAGTATTGGGGGCGAAGATACGCAGTATTTT.

The chain has TRBV4-1 and TRBJ1-1, with TRBD1 identical over 8 bases. Germline V gene sequence: CDR1 MGHRA, CDR2 YSYEKL. Trimming at V came to 1 base and at J to 1 base, leaving 2 bases not matched to a gene. The CDR3 totals 15 residues. DNA of the CDR3: TGCGCCAGCAGCCAAGGCGGACAGGGGAACACTGAAGCTTTCTTT. It codes for CASSQGGQGNTEAFF.

The rearrangement joins TRBV29-1 to TRBJ1-2; unclear D gene. Germline V lookup: CDR1 SQVTM, CDR2 ANQGSEA. V gave up 6 bases and J gave up 4 bases, with 3 bases separating them. The CDR3 covers 9 residues. This CDR3 reads CSVGYGYTF. The CDR3 nucleotides read TGCAGCGTCGGCTATGGCTACACCTTC.

The chain is built from TRBV19 and TRBJ2-7; 7 bases fit TRBD2. The CDR3 sequence is 18 residues long. The germline V gene has CDR1 LNHDA and CDR2 SQIVND (reference sequence). V shed 3 bases, J shed 3 bases, and the junction held 17 bases outside the gene matches. CDR3 sequence: CASSISGGGLNLGYEQYF. CDR3 DNA sequence: TGTGCCAGTAGTATTAGTGGGGGGGGACTTAACCTCGGCTACGAGCAGTACTTC.

The rearrangement joins TRBV18 to TRBJ2-7, with D perhaps TRBD2 (6 bases). Per the germline V gene, CDR1 is KGHSH and CDR2 is LQKENI. V was cut by 4 bases and J by 7 bases, with 23 bases left in between. CDR3 length equals 16 residues. The CDR3 here is CASSRGGTPPVGEQYF. CDR3 DNA sequence: TGTGCCAGCTCACGAGGTGGGACTCCCCCAGTTGGTGAGCAGTACTTC.

The CDR3 coding sequence is TGTGCCAGCAGCTTAGGGGGGACTAGCGGGAACACCGGGGAGCTGTTTTTT. Translation: CASSLGGTSGNTGELFF. The chain carries TRBV7-2 and TRBJ2-2, with 11 bases matching TRBD2. Trimming took 1 base from V and 1 from J; bases not matched to a gene: 2. The CDR3 contains 17 residues. The germline CDR1 and CDR2 sequences are SGHTA and FQGNSA. The full variable domain, rest sourced from reference TRBV7-2 and TRBJ2-2, is GAGVSQSPSNKVTEKGKDVELRCDPISGHTALYWYRQSLGQGLEFLIYFQGNSAPDKSGLPSDRFSAERTGGSVSTLTIQRTQQEDSAVYLCASSLGGTSGNTGELFFGEGSRLTVL.

The rearrangement links TRBV9 to TRBJ2-7; 9 positions match TRBD2. This CDR3 region has 15 residues. CDR1 SGDLS and CDR2 YYNGEE come from the germline V gene. V lost 3 bases and J lost 5; bases outside the gene matches: 9. CDR3 residues: CASSASGTSIHEQYF. CDR3 bases: TGTGCCAGCAGCGCTTCCGGGACTAGCATCCACGAGCAGTACTTC. Full variable domain (outside the CDR3, taken from reference TRBV9 and TRBJ2-7): DSGVTQTPKHLITATGQRVTLRCSPRSGDLSVYWYQQSLDQGLQFLIQYYNGEERAKGNILERFSAQQFPDLHSELNLSSLELGDSALYFCASSASGTSIHEQYFGPGTRLTVT.

The chain uses TRBV5-8 and TRBJ2-5; 8 positions agree with TRBD2. The V gene's germline CDR1 is SGHTS and CDR2 YDEGEE. J gave up 6 bases and V 1 base, and 5 bases lay outside the gene matches. The CDR3 has 14 residues. This CDR3 is CASSLSRGGKTQYF. CDR3 DNA: TGTGCCAGCAGCTTGTCACGCGGGGGGAAGACCCAGTACTTC.

This chain uses TRBV19 with TRBJ2-7; TRBD1 is a possible D gene (6 bases). Germline V gives CDR1 LNHDA, CDR2 SQIVND (reference sequence). CDR3 length: 14 amino acids. Deletions cut 3 bases from V and 4 bases from J, with 13 bases between. The CDR3 region is CASSMQGYGYEQYF. CDR3 in DNA: TGTGCCAGTAGTATGCAGGGGTACGGTTACGAGCAGTACTTC.